This entry describes one T cell receptor (beta chain). The V gene end was trimmed by 5 bases and the J gene end by 6 bases; junction bases not matched to a gene: 5. The V gene's germline CDR1 is SGHTA and CDR2 FQGTGA. The CDR3 totals 13 residues. This sample is part of a study of blood T cell repertoires in COVID-19. Sequenced by immunoSEQ multiplex PCR; TCRdb stores in-frame clones only, minus some. Here the sample spans about 81,000 clones, almost 85% being singletons. The clonotype originates from a human donor in a cohort sampled during active COVID-19. Sequencing input: peripheral blood. The chain uses TRBV7-3 and TRBJ2-3; 7 positions match TRBD2. CDR3 amino acids: CASSPWRGDTQYF. CDR3 DNA: TGTGCCAGCAGCCCCTGGCGGGGGGATACGCAGTATTTT.